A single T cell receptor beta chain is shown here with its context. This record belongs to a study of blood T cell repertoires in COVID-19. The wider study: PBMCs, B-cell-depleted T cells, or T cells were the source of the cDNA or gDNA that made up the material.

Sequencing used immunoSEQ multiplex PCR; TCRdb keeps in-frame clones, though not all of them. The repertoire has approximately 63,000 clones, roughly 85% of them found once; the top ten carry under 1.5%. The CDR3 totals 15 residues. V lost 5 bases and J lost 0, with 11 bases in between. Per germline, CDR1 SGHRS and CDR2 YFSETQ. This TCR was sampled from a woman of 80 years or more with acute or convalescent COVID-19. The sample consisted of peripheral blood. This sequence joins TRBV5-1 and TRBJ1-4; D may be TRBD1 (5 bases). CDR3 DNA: TGCGCCAGCAGTGACGGACACCCAACTAATGAAAAACTGTTTTTT. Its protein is CASSDGHPTNEKLFF.